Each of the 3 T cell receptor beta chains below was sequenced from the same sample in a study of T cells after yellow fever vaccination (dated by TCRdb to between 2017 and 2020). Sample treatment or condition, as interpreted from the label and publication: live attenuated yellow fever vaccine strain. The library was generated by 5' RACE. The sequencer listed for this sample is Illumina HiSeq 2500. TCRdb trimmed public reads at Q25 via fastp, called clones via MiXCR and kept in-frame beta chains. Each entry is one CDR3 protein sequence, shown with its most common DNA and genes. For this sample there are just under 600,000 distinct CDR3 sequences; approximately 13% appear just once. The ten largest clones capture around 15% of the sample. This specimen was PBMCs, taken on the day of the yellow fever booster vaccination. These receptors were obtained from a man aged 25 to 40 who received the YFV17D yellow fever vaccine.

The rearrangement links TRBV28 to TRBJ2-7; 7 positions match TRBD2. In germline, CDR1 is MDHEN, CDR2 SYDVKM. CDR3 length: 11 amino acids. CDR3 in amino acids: CGAGDFYEQYF. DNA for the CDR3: TGTGGGGCGGGAGATTTCTACGAGCAGTACTTC. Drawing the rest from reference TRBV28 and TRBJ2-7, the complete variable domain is DVKVTQSSRYLVKRTGEKVFLECVQDMDHENMFWYRQDPGLGLRLIYFSYDVKMKEKGDIPEGYSVSREKKERFSLILESASTNQTSMYLCGAGDFYEQYFGPGTRLTVT.

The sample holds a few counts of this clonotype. The CDR3 DNA is TGTGCCAGCTCATCAGGAGGATCAGCTAGTATTTACAATGAGCAGTTCTTC. This codes for CASSSGGSASIYNEQFF. This chain uses TRBV18 with TRBJ2-1; weak D call: TRBD2 (5 bases). V was trimmed by 5 bases and J by 4 bases, leaving 21 bases between them. The CDR3 runs 17 residues. The germline CDR1 and CDR2 sequences are KGHSH and LQKENI.

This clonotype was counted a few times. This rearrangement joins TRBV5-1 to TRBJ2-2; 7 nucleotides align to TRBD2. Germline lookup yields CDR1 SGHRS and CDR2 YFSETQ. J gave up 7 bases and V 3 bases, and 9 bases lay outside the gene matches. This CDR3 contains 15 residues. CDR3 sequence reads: CASSYVTSYVGELFF. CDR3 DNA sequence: TGCGCCAGCAGCTACGTGACTAGCTACGTCGGGGAGCTGTTTTTT.